Described below is a single T cell receptor beta chain sequence and its context. There is no known antigen for this receptor. Nothing much larger sits one base from this clone, and base qualities are not available. The immunoSEQ assay at survey resolution was applied to genomic DNA for sequencing of TCRbeta rearrangements. For the original study's pipeline: Clonotypes above 5% of the repertoire were treated as putative leukemic clones, yielding some 62 across around 30 patients. A lowest detectable productive clonotype frequency of 2.59 x 10-5 was observed in the TCR sequencing data. Analyses included only productive TCRbeta rearrangements, meaning complete and in-frame sequences. The clonality of each sample was calculated as Simpson clonality in the immunoSEQ Analyzer version 3.0. Clones were binned by frequency as very rare, small, medium, large (1-20%) or hyperexpanded (>20%). Generation probabilities were estimated with OLGA 1.2.3, V-gene circos plots were generated with VDJtools, specificities were searched for in VDJdb, and CDR3 motifs were identified with GLIPH. In TCRdb, the immuneACCESS table is reduced to in-frame sequences with V and J assigned. These tables do not hold every clone; where another copy was compared, an unresolved V gene accounts for under half, and the others remain unexplained. That table is the source of V, J and clone size, and D and trimming were worked out from the DNA. This sample lists thousands of clones; about 74% were detected once. The biggest ten clones account for less than 2% of the sample.

Patients with CD4+ T-LGLL were recruited at hematology units in Padova (Italy), Helsinki (Finland) and Shinshu (Japan). Depending on what sample material was available, patient samples were either unselected PBMC or bead-purified CD4+, CD4+CD8+, CD57+ or CD56+ fractions. Somatic STAT5B mutation profiles obtained by deep amplicon sequencing of the same DNA used for patient TCRbeta data were integrated with the patient TCRbeta data. All TCR-sequenced material derived from peripheral blood: patient blood samples and healthy donor buffy coats. Peripheral blood mononuclear cells were isolated by Ficoll-Hypaque gradient centrifugation. The Gentra Puregene Cell and Tissue kit was used for genomic DNA extraction, and quantification was performed on a Qubit 2.0 fluorometer. This specimen comes from a study of STAT5B mutations in CD4+ large granular lymphocyte leukemia (dated by TCRdb to the early 2020s). Broadly, across the study: Where cryopreserved patient cells were available, CD8+ cells were depleted first, followed by selection with anti-CD4 microbeads. TCRbeta repertoires of CD4+ T-cell large granular lymphocyte leukemia patients were compared with those of healthy blood donors. The purity of purified fractions was confirmed by flow cytometry on FACSCanto II or FACSVerse to exceed 95% among lymphocytes. The full study reports these points: The sources of patient cells varied, and only six or seven CD4-sorted patient samples were included in the clonality comparison with healthy controls. CD4-sorted patient repertoires appeared more clonal than healthy CD4+ repertoires, and this difference persisted after removing the putative leukemic clones. The data were not HLA-matched, and the higher clonality in CD4+ T-LGLL than in CD8+ T-LGLL could be due to the relatively small sample size. Each patient's main leukemic clonotypes were private, but approximately 23% of these clonotypes showed up at low frequency in the non-leukemic repertoires of other patients. TRBV06-family usage was enriched among the top patient clones (8/27) compared with healthy controls (2/35).

The germline V gene provides CDR1 ENHRY and CDR2 SYGVKD. The CDR3 goes from the cysteine to the phenylalanine over 13 residues. This entry keeps only the CDR3 DNA: 39 bases, framed from base 1. V is trimmed back by 6 bases and J by 3 bases, and the junction contains 4 bases that no gene match accounts for. Sequencing was done on a sample of PBMCs. The chain is encoded by TRBV10-3 joined to TRBJ1-1; 7 middle bases align to TRBD1. This receptor was identified in a woman in her 70s with CD4+ T-cell large granular lymphocyte leukemia. The base sequence is TGTGCCATCAGAGCAGACAGGGACACTGAAGCTTTCTTT. The encoded protein is CAIRADRDTEAFF.